This TCR beta chain stems from a study of cytomegalovirus exposure and HLA in healthy donors. Trimming stripped 5 bases from V and 3 bases from J, with 11 bases between. This CDR3 spans 14 amino acids. Germline V gene data show CDR1 as MNHEY and CDR2 as SMNVEV (reference sequence). The PCR had 60 Vbeta and 13 Jbeta primers. Some clones are missing from TCRdb's copy, which holds only in-frame ones; the method was immunoSEQ multiplex PCR. The table includes some 120,000 clones, 81% detected once. Overall study results and limits: The investigators catalogued 150 to 200 TCR beta chains as cytomegalovirus-associated. Sequencing probably produced one cluster of sequence variants that were highly shared. Accurate prediction of HLA-A and HLA-B alleles (for most subjects) was reportedly achieved from TCR beta sequences.

About this clone: Its antigen is currently unknown.

The donors were healthy bone marrow donors. Sequencing input: PBMCs. V usage is TRBV27 and J usage is TRBJ1-5; D uncertain. The receptor's source is a man between 18 and 35 years old in good health and CMV-seronegative. Written as DNA, the CDR3 is TGTGCCAGCAGTCTCAGAGGGCTCAATCAGCCCCAGCATTTT. It translates to CASSLRGLNQPQHF.